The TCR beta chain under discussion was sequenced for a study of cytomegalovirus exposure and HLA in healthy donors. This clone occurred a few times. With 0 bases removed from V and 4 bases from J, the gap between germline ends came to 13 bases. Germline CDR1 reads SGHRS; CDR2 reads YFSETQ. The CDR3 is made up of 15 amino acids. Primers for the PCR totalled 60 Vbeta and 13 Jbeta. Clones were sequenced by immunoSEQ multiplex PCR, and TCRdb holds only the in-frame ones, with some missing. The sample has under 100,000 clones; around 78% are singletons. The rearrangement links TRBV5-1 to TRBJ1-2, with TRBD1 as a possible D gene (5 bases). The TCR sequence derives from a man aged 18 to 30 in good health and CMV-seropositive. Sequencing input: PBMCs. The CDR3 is CASSLALGPTYGYTF. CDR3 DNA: TGCGCCAGCAGCTTGGCCCTGGGGCCCACCTATGGCTACACCTTC.